One and the same sample provided the 20 T cell receptor beta chains below, sequenced in a study of graft-versus-host responses after intestinal transplantation. The antigens these receptors bind are not known. Sequencing was performed with immunoSEQ multiplex PCR; in TCRdb, only in-frame clones are kept and a portion is missing. Among approximately 70,000 clones listed, roughly 84% were seen once. This specimen was unstimulated CD4+ T cells sorted from spleen or lymph node cells, taken before transplant. Every receptor here comes from a human donor who was the organ donor for an intestinal transplant.

CDR3 residues: CASNSGGIEETQYF. CDR3 nucleotide sequence: TGTGCCAGCAATAGCGGGGGCATAGAAGAGACCCAGTACTTC. The V gene is TRBV2, the J gene TRBJ2-5; 9 bases match TRBD2. Germline V gives CDR1 SNHLY, CDR2 FYNNEI. J gave up 3 bases and V 7 bases, and 6 bases lay outside the gene matches. This CDR3 has 14 residues.

The chain is built from TRBV27 and TRBJ1-1; D might be TRBD1 (6 bases). Trimming stripped 4 bases from V and 1 base from J, with 7 bases between. CDR1 is MNHEY, CDR2 SMNVEV, per germline (reference sequence). The CDR3 runs 13 residues. CDR3 in amino acids: CASSWTENTEAFF. The CDR3 region has the DNA TGTGCCAGCAGTTGGACAGAGAACACTGAAGCTTTCTTT.

V and J are TRBV10-3 and TRBJ1-1; D might be TRBD1 (6 bases). This CDR3 contains 12 residues. V shed 0 bases and J shed 10 bases, with 9 bases lying between them. Germline V gene sequence: CDR1 ENHRY, CDR2 SYGVKD. The CDR3 region is CAISESARGAFF. CDR3 in DNA: TGTGCCATCAGTGAGTCGGCCAGGGGAGCTTTCTTT.

The chain combines TRBV5-1 with TRBJ1-1, with no clear D. Germline-derived CDR1 and CDR2 are SGHRS and YFSETQ. Trimming took 4 bases from V and 0 from J, leaving 7 bases between them. This CDR3 is 13 amino acids long. The CDR3 sequence: CASSLTLNTEAFF. The CDR3 DNA sequence: TGCGCCAGCAGCCTTACATTGAACACTGAAGCTTTCTTT.

The genes are TRBV4-2 and TRBJ1-6, with 12 positions matching TRBD1. Germline-derived CDR1 and CDR2 are LGHNA and YNFKEQ. V shed 1 base, J shed 10 bases, and the junction held 14 bases outside the gene matches. CDR3 size: 19 residues. Here the CDR3 reads CASSQVAGTGGRIGSPLHF. DNA for the CDR3: TGTGCCAGCAGCCAAGTCGCCGGGACAGGGGGCCGAATTGGGTCACCCCTCCACTTT.

This rearrangement joins TRBV6-1 to TRBJ2-2, with 7 bases matching TRBD1. CDR3 length: 13 amino acids. V was clipped by 6 bases and J by 6 bases; unmatched bases: 4. Germline CDR1 reads MNHNS; CDR2 reads SASEGT. CDR3 region: CASRETGSGELFF. The DNA for the CDR3 is TGTGCCAGCAGGGAGACAGGGTCCGGGGAGCTGTTTTTT.

The CDR3, as DNA: TGTGCCAGCTCCCCAGCGGGTGTCCAAAACATTCAGTACTTC. Translated: CASSPAGVQNIQYF. The chain couples TRBV18 to TRBJ2-4; D possibly corresponds to TRBD2 (6 bases). CDR1 and CDR2 from the germline V gene are KGHSH and LQKENI. CDR3 size: 14 residues. Trimming left V 6 bases short and J 5 bases short, with 14 bases between.

The chain combines TRBV7-3 with TRBJ2-2, with D possibly TRBD1 on 7 matching bases. The germline V gene has CDR1 SGHTA and CDR2 FQGTGA. The CDR3 sequence is 16 residues long. With 5 bases removed from V and 0 bases from J, the gap between germline ends came to 13 bases. This CDR3 reads CASSPPGGSNTGELFF. CDR3 DNA: TGTGCCAGCAGCCCACCAGGGGGGTCGAACACCGGGGAGCTGTTTTTT.

The genes are TRBV27 and TRBJ1-2; TRBD1 is a possible D gene (5 bases). Germline CDR1 MNHEY, CDR2 SMNVEV (reference sequence). The CDR3 length is 13 residues. With 6 bases removed from V and 8 bases from J, the gap between germline ends came to 16 bases. This CDR3 is CASSLRESTGYTF. CDR3 bases: TGTGCCAGCAGCCTCAGGGAATCGACCGGCTACACCTTC.

This chain uses TRBV7-3 with TRBJ1-3, with 7 bases lining up with TRBD1. The CDR3 contains 16 residues. Germline V gene lookup returns CDR1 SGHTA and CDR2 FQGTGA. Trimming took 5 bases from V and 4 from J; bases not matched to a gene: 11. This CDR3 reads CASSPQGQVSGNTIYF. Here the CDR3 DNA reads TGTGCCAGCAGCCCTCAAGGACAGGTCTCGGGAAACACCATATATTTT.

The sample holds a few counts of this clone. DNA of the CDR3: TGTGCCAGCAGCTTCGCGGGCACTGAAGCTTTCTTT. This sequence encodes CASSFAGTEAFF. This chain connects TRBV5-6 to TRBJ1-1; D unresolved. Germline V gene data show CDR1 as SGHDT and CDR2 as YYEEEE. This CDR3 comprises 12 residues. Deletions cut 2 bases from V and 4 bases from J, with 6 bases between.

The chain is built from TRBV4-1 and TRBJ1-2; 7 bases agree with TRBD1. CDR3 length: 16 amino acids. Germline V gives CDR1 MGHRA, CDR2 YSYEKL. V lost 0 bases to trimming and J lost 7 bases; unmatched junction nucleotides: 11. CDR3 amino acids: CASSQDPGQATGGYTF. The CDR3 DNA reads TGCGCCAGCAGCCAAGACCCTGGACAGGCGACAGGTGGCTACACCTTC.

The V and J genes are TRBV7-2 and TRBJ1-3, with a weak D call TRBD1 (5 bases). This CDR3 spans 14 amino acids. Germline loops: CDR1 SGHTA, CDR2 FQGNSA. V lost 5 bases and J 5 bases, leaving 13 bases between the germline ends. The CDR3 DNA reads as TGTGCCAGCAGCCCCAACAGGAACCGAAACACCATATATTTT. Encoded protein: CASSPNRNRNTIYF.

The rearrangement links TRBV5-1 to TRBJ2-1, with a weak D call TRBD1 (6 bases). Deletions cut 4 bases from V and 4 bases from J, with 12 bases between. The CDR3 runs 14 residues. CDR1 SGHRS and CDR2 YFSETQ come from the germline V gene. The CDR3 reads CASSQRTVYNEQFF. Here the CDR3 DNA reads TGCGCCAGCAGCCAAAGGACAGTTTACAATGAGCAGTTCTTC.

The rearrangement links TRBV15 to TRBJ2-2; 7 nucleotides match TRBD1. The CDR3 is 13 amino acids. Per the germline V gene, CDR1 is LNHNV and CDR2 is YYDKDF (reference sequence). V gave up 5 bases and J gave up 5 bases; unmatched junction bases: 2. As DNA, the CDR3 is TGTGCCACCAGCGGGACAGTTACCGGGGAGCTGTTTTTT. Translation: CATSGTVTGELFF.

The J gene is TRBJ2-1, the V gene TRBV5-8, with 15 positions matching TRBD2. This CDR3 has 13 residues. Per germline, CDR1 SGHTS and CDR2 YDEGEE. With 3 bases clipped from V and 12 bases from J, the junction kept 1 base outside the gene matches. CDR3 amino acids: CASSWGLAGGQFF. The CDR3, as DNA: TGTGCCAGCAGCTGGGGACTAGCGGGGGGGCAGTTCTTC.

The chain has TRBV4-2 and TRBJ1-4, with 8 bases that match TRBD1. The CDR3 extends over 13 amino acids. The germline CDR1 and CDR2 sequences are LGHNA and YNFKEQ. V lost 3 bases to trimming and J lost 10 bases; unmatched junction nucleotides: 4. In nucleotides, the CDR3 is TGTGCCAGCAGCCAGGACAGGGACGGAAAACTGTTTTTT. Residues: CASSQDRDGKLFF.

This clone was detected only once. The chain has TRBV5-4 and TRBJ2-2; 11 bases map to TRBD1. Germline CDR1 is SGHNT and CDR2 is YYREEE (reference sequence). The CDR3 sequence is 16 residues long. The junction had 7 bases not matched to a gene; V was cut back by 2 bases and J by 7 bases. The CDR3 loop is CASSFGTGGKGGELFF. The CDR3 DNA is TGTGCCAGCAGCTTCGGGACAGGGGGGAAGGGCGGGGAGCTGTTTTTT. The full variable domain, completed using reference TRBV5-4 and TRBJ2-2, is ETGVTQSPTHLIKTRGQQVTLRCSSQSGHNTVSWYQQALGQGPQFIFQYYREEENGRGNFPPRFSGLQFPNYSSELNVNALELDDSALYLCASSFGTGGKGGELFFGEGSRLTVL.

This clone came up once. The chain links TRBV2 to TRBJ2-6, with 7 bases identical to TRBD2. The CDR3 is 20 amino acids. Looked up from germline, CDR1 is SNHLY and CDR2 is FYNNEI. J gave up 4 bases and V 5 bases, and 20 bases lay outside the gene matches. CDR3 sequence: CASSWVKGRGAPSGANVLTF. DNA for the CDR3: TGTGCCAGCAGTTGGGTCAAAGGGAGGGGCGCTCCTTCCGGGGCCAACGTCCTGACTTTC. The variable domain in full, with the rest retrieved from reference TRBV2 and TRBJ2-6, is EPEVTQTPSHQVTQMGQEVILRCVPISNHLYFYWYRQILGQKVEFLVSFYNNEISEKSEIFDDQFSVERPDGSNFTLKIRSTKLEDSAMYFCASSWVKGRGAPSGANVLTFGAGSRLTVL.

The chain uses TRBV11-2 and TRBJ1-1; D is undetermined. This CDR3 spans 15 amino acids. Trimming stripped 5 bases from V and 4 bases from J, with 17 bases between. Germline lookup yields CDR1 SGHAT and CDR2 FQNNGV. The CDR3 coding sequence is TGTGCCAGCAGCCCCCGGGGTAGCGGTGTCACTGAAGCTTTCTTT. Protein sequence: CASSPRGSGVTEAFF.